This TCR beta chain is from a study of T-cell memory formation after mild COVID-19. Study-level information: TCR clustering was largely donor specific.

Trimming shortened V by 4 bases and J by 4 bases, and 10 bases separated the two germline ends. This CDR3 comprises 12 residues. Looked up from germline, CDR1 is SQVTM and CDR2 is ANQGSEA. General study findings and limits: Of the contracting clones, CD4+ ones lay mainly in CM and EM, and CD8+ ones in EMRA. Among clones contracting day 15 to 85, CD4/CD8 was balanced, whereas later expanders leaned CD4+.

This clonotype occurred a few times. Its specificity is unknown. TCRalpha and TCRbeta libraries used 5'RACE with constant-segment primers and UMIs. TCRdb ran MiXCR on the 5' RACE reads and lists one entry per CDR3 protein. The profile shows 350,000 to 400,000 distinct CDR3 sequences, about 15% of them singletons. The source is a young man who had mild COVID-19 (a few samples of this study predate the infection). Cell type and time point are not known. This chain links TRBV29-1 with TRBJ2-5; TRBD1 might be the D (5 bases). Sequencing input: PBMCs or a T cell subset sorted from them (not recorded which). Here the CDR3 reads CSVATDPETQYF. The DNA of the CDR3 is TGCAGCGTTGCGACAGATCCAGAGACCCAGTACTTC.